The clone carrying this T cell receptor (beta chain) came up a few times. What it binds is unknown. This entry is derived from a study of identical twins' blood T cells. Overall study context: Roughly 50 million reads came from 12 libraries, six alpha, six beta. Study observations and caveats: Environmental influences on twin similarity could not be excluded.

Germline V lookup: CDR1 SGHVS, CDR2 FQNEAQ. V lost 3 bases and J lost 2, with 8 bases in between. CDR3 length: 14 residues. Sample barcodes were added at both library ends during cDNA synthesis. Original data processing: Per-library CDR3 reads ranged about 2 to 4 million; clonotypes, ~100,000 to ~550,000. TCRdb fed the 5' RACE reads into MiXCR, producing one record per CDR3 protein. None of the V and J calls come from the authors' own analysis; TCRdb made them. The sample shows roughly 380,000 distinct CDR3 sequences, approximately 30% of them seen only once. The material sequenced was PBMCs. V and J are TRBV7-8 and TRBJ1-5; no definite D call. The receptor comes from a woman aged 18-49 years in good health. CDR3 sequence (DNA): TGTGCCAGCAGCTTCGGGCCCCGCAATCAGCCCCAGCATTTT. Translated: CASSFGPRNQPQHF.